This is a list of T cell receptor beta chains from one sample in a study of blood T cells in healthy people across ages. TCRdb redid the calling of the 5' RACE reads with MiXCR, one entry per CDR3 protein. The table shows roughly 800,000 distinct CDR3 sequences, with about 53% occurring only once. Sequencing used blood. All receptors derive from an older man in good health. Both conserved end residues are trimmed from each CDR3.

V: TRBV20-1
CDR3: SARDAGDRRAKNIQY

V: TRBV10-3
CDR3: AISEPGQVSNYGYT

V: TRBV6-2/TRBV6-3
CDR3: ASSYRQGINYGYT

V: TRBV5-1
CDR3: ASSPGQTPQFYEQY

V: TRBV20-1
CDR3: SARSHKEGAGYEQY

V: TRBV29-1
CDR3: SVLTSASYNEQF

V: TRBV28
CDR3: ASSPSVRETQY

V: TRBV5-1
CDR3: ASSLGTGGGYGYT

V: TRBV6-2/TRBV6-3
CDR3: ASRTGQMLWAKNIQY

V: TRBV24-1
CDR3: ATSVGGVREQF